This TCR beta chain appears in the sequencing data of a study of shared clonotypes between healthy human individuals. Turning to the study itself: Contributing individuals were two females and three males aged 18 to 49.

Naive CD8 cells comprised CD45RO-negative, CCR7-positively selected cells, excluding terminally differentiated effector memory CD45RA+ cells. Recent acute infections and vaccinations were absent in the healthy HIV-negative adult donors. V was pared by 3 bases and J by 6 bases, with 8 bases of the junction left unmatched. CDR1 SGHTA and CDR2 FQGTGA come from the germline V gene. The CDR3 length is 16 residues. This clone was found once. Its antigen is undetermined. General study findings and limits: The donor pool, a small one, limited the genetic and exposure-history diversity represented.

Several immunoSEQ 96-well plates shared each subset's DNA, each plate a replicate. Clones were read by immunoSEQ multiplex PCR, and TCRdb kept only the in-frame ones, dropping some. The sample comprises fewer than 700,000 clones, roughly 95% of which are singletons, and approximately 0.11% rests with the top ten. Material: naive CD8+ T cells sorted from blood. The TCR comes from a woman in her 30s in good health. The chain uses TRBV7-3 and TRBJ2-1; TRBD2 agrees at 10 bases. Here the CDR3 DNA reads TGTGCCAGCAGCTTGATAGCGGGAGGAGCGGGCAATGAGCAGTTCTTC. Translated, it gives CASSLIAGGAGNEQFF.